The 32 T cell receptor beta chains below were found in one sample sequenced in a study of OX40 agonist ivuxolimab in advanced cancers. The protocol was immunoSEQ multiplex PCR, while the TCRdb copy is restricted to in-frame clones and leaves out a portion. The sample lists 25,000 to 35,000 clones, about three quarters occurring once. The sequenced sample was CD4+ or CD8+ T cells sorted from blood, obtained in a trial of the OX40 agonist ivuxolimab. The receptors were gathered from an adult with an advanced solid tumor such as melanoma, head and neck, liver or kidney cancer.

This clone was detected only a few times. V and J are TRBV6-6 and TRBJ2-3; 10 positions match TRBD1. The length of the CDR3 is 15 residues. Trimming removed 6 bases from V and 1 base from J; junction bases left unmatched: 4. Germline V CDR1 and CDR2: MNHNY, SVGAGI (reference sequence). CDR3 region: CASRMGTGGTDTQYF. The CDR3 DNA reads as TGTGCCAGCAGGATGGGGACAGGGGGCACAGATACGCAGTATTTT.

A remark on this clone: At one end, the junction sequence differs from germline, possibly due to a read error. V usage is TRBV28 and J usage is TRBJ1-5; a possible D gene is TRBD1 (6 bases). The CDR3 length is 15 residues. Germline V CDR1 and CDR2: MDHEN, SYDVKM. Here the CDR3 reads CASSPGQTSSQPQHF. The CDR3 DNA reads as TGTGCCAGCAGTCCCGGACAGACGAGCAGTCAGCCCCAGCATTTT.

The V and J genes are TRBV5-1 and TRBJ2-4, with D possibly being TRBD1 or TRBD2 (5 bases each). Germline V lookup: CDR1 SGHRS, CDR2 YFSETQ. Between the trimmed V and J ends, which lost 3 bases and 3 bases, there was a span of 28 bases. This CDR3 region has 20 residues. Here the CDR3 reads CASSSHKEGLMGLIKNIQYF. The CDR3 nucleotides read TGCGCCAGCAGCTCCCATAAAGAGGGGCTAATGGGATTAATCAAAAACATTCAGTACTTC.

The chain has TRBV5-1 and TRBJ2-5, with D uncertain. V was cut by 2 bases and J by 2 bases, with 1 base left in between. The CDR3 length is 11 residues. Germline loops: CDR1 SGHRS, CDR2 YFSETQ. The CDR3 spells CASSFQETQYF. The CDR3 coding sequence is TGCGCCAGCAGCTTTCAAGAGACCCAGTACTTC.

The chain carries TRBV20-1 and TRBJ1-3; D remains unclear. This CDR3 comprises 11 residues. Germline V lookup: CDR1 DFQATT, CDR2 SNEGSKA (reference sequence). V was pared by 7 bases and J by 5 bases, with 9 bases between. The CDR3: CSVSFRNTIYF. In DNA form, the CDR3 reads TGCAGTGTGTCATTCAGAAACACCATATATTTT.

The chain recombines TRBV7-9 with TRBJ1-2, with D uncertain. The CDR3 is 17 residues long. The V gene lost 0 bases and the J gene lost 1 base, with 15 bases spanning the gap. Per germline, CDR1 SEHNR and CDR2 FQNEAQ (reference sequence). This CDR3 reads CASSLAIRAAVNYGYTF. DNA for the CDR3: TGTGCCAGCAGCTTAGCAATTAGGGCCGCAGTTAACTATGGCTACACCTTC.

This chain links TRBV5-5 with TRBJ1-2, with D unresolved. Trimming removed 4 bases from V and 0 bases from J, with 10 bases in between. Germline lookup yields CDR1 SGHKS and CDR2 YYEKEE (reference sequence). The CDR3 length is 14 residues. The CDR3 DNA follows: TGTGCCAGCAGCCCTATGGACGCTAACTATGGCTACACCTTC. This gives the protein CASSPMDANYGYTF.

The rearrangement links TRBV6-5 to TRBJ1-6; D gene ambiguous. Deletions cut 6 bases from V and 8 bases from J, with 8 bases between. The CDR3 length is 12 residues. In germline, CDR1 is MNHEY, CDR2 SVGAGI. CDR3 residues: CASRERYSPLHF. Here the CDR3 DNA reads TGTGCCAGCAGGGAACGATATTCACCCCTCCACTTT.

The chain has TRBV6-1 and TRBJ1-6; weak D call: TRBD1 (6 bases). This CDR3 is 13 amino acids long. The V end was cut by 9 bases, the J end by 4 bases, with 10 bases between. Germline loops: CDR1 MNHNS, CDR2 SASEGT. The CDR3 sequence is CASHREYNSPLHF. CDR3 DNA: TGTGCCAGTCACAGGGAGTATAATTCACCCCTCCACTTT.

By sample share, this clone is medium-sized. The genes are TRBV7-9 and TRBJ2-7, with 9 bases matching TRBD1. CDR1 and CDR2 from the germline V gene are SEHNR and FQNEAQ (reference sequence). CDR3 length: 15 residues. J gave up 1 base and V 5 bases, and 6 bases lay outside the gene matches. The CDR3 DNA reads as TGTGCCAGCAGCCCAGGGACAGGGTTATCCTACGAGCAGTACTTC. Its translation is CASSPGTGLSYEQYF.

The chain joins TRBV18 to TRBJ1-1, with D hard to call. Trimming removed 2 bases from V and 5 bases from J, with 12 bases in between. CDR3 size: 14 residues. Germline CDR1 KGHSH, CDR2 LQKENI. This CDR3 is CASSPVFLSTEAFF. The CDR3 bases are TGTGCCAGCTCACCAGTATTTTTATCGACTGAAGCTTTCTTT.

This clone was counted only a few times. V is TRBV5-1 and J is TRBJ2-7; TRBD1 is a possible D gene (6 bases). The V and J ends lost 4 bases and 6 bases respectively, with 14 bases between them. Germline assignment: CDR1 SGHRS and CDR2 YFSETQ. The CDR3 loop spans 13 amino acids. CDR3 bases: TGCGCCAGCAGCACGGGACGGACAGCCGAGCAGTACTTC. This encodes CASSTGRTAEQYF.

The rearrangement uses TRBV28 and TRBJ1-2; D might be TRBD1 (6 bases). Germline CDR1 reads MDHEN; CDR2 reads SYDVKM. V was pared by 7 bases and J by 2 bases, with 17 bases between. The CDR3 consists of 15 residues. As DNA, the CDR3 is TGTGCCAGCACTTCGGCGGGGGGCGTGAACTATGGCTACACCTTC. This gives the protein CASTSAGGVNYGYTF.

This chain links TRBV28 with TRBJ1-1, with D perhaps TRBD1 (6 bases). The ends were cut back, 7 bases at V and 4 bases at J, with 13 bases in the middle. The CDR3 consists of 13 residues. CDR1 and CDR2 (germline): MDHEN, SYDVKM. Here the CDR3 DNA reads TGTGCCAGCAAGAAGGGGGGGTTCACTGAAGCTTTCTTT. It yields the protein CASKKGGFTEAFF.

The J gene is TRBJ1-1, the V gene TRBV7-9, with D hard to call. The V gene lost 2 bases and the J gene lost 2 bases, with 6 bases spanning the gap. Per germline, CDR1 SEHNR and CDR2 FQNEAQ (reference sequence). The CDR3 runs to 13 residues. CDR3 DNA: TGTGCCAGCAGCTTATTTGGTAACACTGAAGCTTTCTTT. It is translated as CASSLFGNTEAFF.

V and J are TRBV10-3 and TRBJ1-1; D uncertain. V was trimmed by 6 bases and J by 9 bases, leaving 14 bases between them. The CDR3 is made up of 12 amino acids. Germline CDR1 reads ENHRY; CDR2 reads SYGVKD. CDR3 sequence reads: CAISGMDLKAFF. CDR3 bases: TGTGCCATCAGCGGAATGGACCTTAAAGCTTTCTTT.

This rearrangement joins TRBV27 to TRBJ1-3, with D perhaps TRBD1 (5 bases). The V end lost 6 bases, the J end lost 0 bases, and 6 bases lay between the germline ends. CDR3 length: 13 residues. The germline CDR1 and CDR2 sequences are MNHEY and SMNVEV (reference sequence). The CDR3 sequence is CASRDSSGNTIYF. In nucleotides, the CDR3 is TGTGCCAGCAGAGACAGCTCTGGAAACACCATATATTTT.

The gene calls are TRBV5-4 and TRBJ2-2, with 8 nucleotides matching TRBD1. Trimming cost V 7 bases and J 6 bases; bases outside gene matches: 11. CDR3 length equals 15 residues. Germline-derived CDR1 and CDR2 are SGHNT and YYREEE (reference sequence). In DNA, the CDR3 is TGTGCCAGCCGAGAGGACAGGGTGGGGGCCGGGGAGCTGTTTTTT. The encoded protein is CASREDRVGAGELFF.

The rearrangement joins TRBV25-1 to TRBJ2-5; 9 bases are shared with TRBD2. V gave up 4 bases and J gave up 2 bases; unmatched junction bases: 8. CDR1 and CDR2 (germline): MGHDK, SYGVNS. The CDR3 totals 16 residues. The CDR3 is CASSGAGGPLQETQYF. CDR3 DNA sequence: TGTGCCAGCAGTGGTGCGGGGGGGCCCCTGCAAGAGACCCAGTACTTC.

The chain combines TRBV5-6 with TRBJ1-2; D uncertain. This CDR3 has 14 residues. V was cut by 2 bases and J by 2 bases, with 10 bases left in between. Germline loops: CDR1 SGHDT, CDR2 YYEEEE. The CDR3 is CASSLYQINYGYTF. CDR3 nucleotides: TGTGCCAGCAGCTTATATCAAATAAACTATGGCTACACCTTC.

The genes are TRBV6-1 and TRBJ2-7, with D maybe TRBD1 (5 bases). The CDR3 length is 14 residues. The V end lost 8 bases, the J end lost 3 bases, and 17 bases lay between the germline ends. Germline V gives CDR1 MNHNS, CDR2 SASEGT. For the CDR3, the DNA is TGTGCCAGCCTCGAAAGGGCAGGGAACTACGAGCAGTACTTC. It encodes CASLERAGNYEQYF.

The chain couples TRBV5-1 to TRBJ2-1; D unresolved. The V end was cut by 0 bases, the J end by 2 bases, with 12 bases between. The CDR3 covers 16 residues. Per germline, CDR1 SGHRS and CDR2 YFSETQ. The CDR3 loop reads CASSLAGSSTYNEQFF. DNA of the CDR3: TGCGCCAGCAGCTTGGCCGGCAGTTCTACCTACAATGAGCAGTTCTTC. The full variable domain, its missing parts supplied by reference TRBV5-1 and TRBJ2-1, is KAGVTQTPRYLIKTRGQQVTLSCSPISGHRSVSWYQQTPGQGLQFLFEYFSETQRNKGNFPGRFSGRQFSNSRSEMNVSTLELGDSALYLCASSLAGSSTYNEQFFGPGTRLTVL.

The V gene is TRBV9, the J gene TRBJ2-2; no definite D call. CDR3 length: 15 residues. Germline CDR1 SGDLS, CDR2 YYNGEE. V lost 2 bases and J lost 1, with 9 bases in between. CDR3 coding DNA: TGTGCCAGCAGCGTCGAGGTTAGGAACACCGGGGAGCTGTTTTTT. This translates into CASSVEVRNTGELFF.

The genes are TRBV6-1 and TRBJ2-5; no definite D call. CDR3 length equals 15 residues. Deletions cut 5 bases from V and 4 bases from J, with 17 bases between. Germline values: CDR1 MNHNS, CDR2 SASEGT. The DNA of the CDR3 is TGTGCCAGCAGTCCCGTGGGCAGTGAAGGAGAGACCCAGTACTTC. Translating it yields CASSPVGSEGETQYF.

This clone was observed a few times. This sequence joins TRBV10-3 and TRBJ2-1, with 7 bases matching TRBD2. Germline CDR1 is ENHRY and CDR2 is SYGVKD. CDR3 length: 19 amino acids. After removal of 0 bases from V and 0 bases from J, the junction contained 11 bases not matched to a gene. In nucleotides, the CDR3 is TGTGCCATCAGTGAGTCGGGGGGGATTCGACTTAGCTCCTACAATGAGCAGTTCTTC. Amino acids: CAISESGGIRLSSYNEQFF.

This clone was observed a single time. The J gene is TRBJ1-5, the V gene TRBV19; D unclear. Trimming left V 3 bases short and J 0 bases short, with 9 bases between. The CDR3 consists of 15 residues. Germline V gene sequence: CDR1 LNHDA, CDR2 SQIVND (reference sequence). The CDR3 region is CASSILENSNQPQHF. CDR3 coding DNA: TGTGCCAGTAGTATTCTGGAGAATAGCAATCAGCCCCAGCATTTT.

The rearrangement uses TRBV5-5 and TRBJ2-5; TRBD1 matches 9 bases. The V gene end was trimmed by 5 bases and the J gene end by 5 bases; junction bases not matched to a gene: 7. Germline assignment: CDR1 SGHKS and CDR2 YYEKEE (reference sequence). The CDR3 has 14 residues. In nucleotides, the CDR3 is TGTGCCAGCAGGCAAGGACAGGGGATGGAGACCCAGTACTTC. It encodes CASRQGQGMETQYF.

The CDR3 DNA is TGCGCCAGCAGCCTCGCGACAGCTAGCACAGATACGCAGTATTTT. Translation: CASSLATASTDTQYF. This chain uses TRBV5-1 with TRBJ2-3; maybe TRBD1 (5 bases). Germline values: CDR1 SGHRS, CDR2 YFSETQ. Trimming left V 4 bases short and J 0 bases short, with 12 bases between. This CDR3 region has 15 residues.

Regarding this clone: A junction boundary mismatches the germline segment, possibly from a read error. J is TRBJ2-5 and V is TRBV7-7; 8 positions match TRBD2. Germline assignment: CDR1 SSHAT and CDR2 FNYEAQ (reference sequence). CDR3 length equals 13 residues. CDR3 coding DNA: TGTGCTAGCAGCCCCGGGGGGGGCGAGACCCAGTACTTC. It specifies CASSPGGGETQYF.

The chain carries TRBV19 and TRBJ1-5; TRBD1 might be the D (6 bases). CDR3 length equals 18 residues. Trimming cost V 2 bases and J 0 bases, with 17 bases left between them. Germline CDR1 reads LNHDA; CDR2 reads SQIVND (reference sequence). CDR3 protein: CASSIMATGEYSNQPQHF. In DNA form, the CDR3 reads TGTGCCAGTAGTATAATGGCGACAGGAGAATATAGCAATCAGCCCCAGCATTTT. Supplemented by reference TRBV19 and TRBJ1-5, the full variable domain reads DGGITQSPKYLFRKEGQNVTLSCEQNLNHDAMYWYRQDPGQGLRLIYYSQIVNDFQKGDIAEGYSVSREKKESFPLTVTSAQKNPTAFYLCASSIMATGEYSNQPQHFGDGTRLSIL.

The J gene is TRBJ2-7, the V gene TRBV6-6; 10 bases map to TRBD1. The V segment lost 6 bases and the J segment 7 bases; nucleotides outside the gene matches: 12. The germline V gene has CDR1 MNHNY and CDR2 SVGAGI (reference sequence). The CDR3 extends over 15 amino acids. The CDR3 loop reads CASSGTGTGDREQYF. The CDR3 region has the DNA TGTGCCAGCAGCGGAACCGGGACAGGGGATCGTGAGCAGTACTTC.

The chain carries TRBV9 and TRBJ1-6; D remains ambiguous. V dropped 5 bases and J dropped 8 bases, with 17 bases sitting between them. Germline values: CDR1 SGDLS, CDR2 YYNGEE. The CDR3 is made up of 15 amino acids. The CDR3: CASSRGWATDSPLHF. The CDR3 nucleotides are TGTGCCAGCAGTCGAGGATGGGCAACGGATTCACCCCTCCACTTT.